This TCR beta chain was profiled in a study of regulatory T cells in long-lasting Graves disease. Study results and caveats: Thyroid tissue was not sampled; only peripheral blood was.

V gave up 5 bases and J gave up 4 bases; unmatched junction bases: 7. Germline CDR1 and CDR2: SEHNR and FQNEAQ (reference sequence). The CDR3 sequence is 15 residues long. The sample's time point: newly diagnosed GD, antithyroid drugs for less than 3 months. PBMCs were the source of the RNA used for TCR sequencing. EDTA tubes held 9 to 10 milliliters of peripheral blood from each patient. TCR beta libraries were built with iRepertoire HTBI primers and Arm-PCR of CDR3 regions. TCRdb recomputed calls from the multiplex PCR reads with MiXCR, one row per CDR3 protein. This sample yields roughly 220,000 distinct CDR3 sequences, of which around 17% are seen a single time; approximately 20% belongs to the top ten. This clonotype appeared a few times. What it binds is not known.

The chain links TRBV7-9 to TRBJ2-5, with 10 bases lining up with TRBD1. The receptor comes from a female donor with Graves disease. The input for sequencing was peripheral blood mononuclear cells (PBMCs), taken at new diagnosis, from a patient treated with antithyroid drugs. The CDR3 nucleotides are TGTGCCAGCAGCCCGGGACAGGGGCTGGGAGAGACCCAGTACTTC. The encoded protein is CASSPGQGLGETQYF.